This paragraph reports one TCR beta chain. This clonotype was seen at least ten times. It lacks a known antigen. The record has no base qualities; no much larger clone is one base away. These data come from a study of Graves' ophthalmopathy and Graves' hyperthyroidism (dated by TCRdb to the late 2010s). At the level of the whole study: Peripheral blood samples were taken at the time of initial diagnosis, before any treatment was given. TCR beta repertoire signatures were used to distinguish Graves' ophthalmopathy from Graves' hyperthyroidism and to predict progression to ophthalmopathy. In total, 135 blood samples were TCR-sequenced: roughly 45 ophthalmopathy, under 80 hyperthyroidism and some 17 hyperthyroidism-to-ophthalmopathy patients. To explore V-J signatures that separate ophthalmopathy from hyperthyroidism, a discovery set of about a hundred patients was enrolled, consisting of 43 with ophthalmopathy and about 60 with stable hyperthyroidism. An independent validation cohort was composed of roughly 18 hyperthyroidism patients and more than 15 patients who later progressed from hyperthyroidism to ophthalmopathy. In a handful of hyperthyroidism patients, the T-cell repertoire of thyroid tissue was compared with the T-cell repertoire of blood. Following sample collection, hyperthyroidism patients were given methimazole at a starting dose of 30 mg daily, and ophthalmopathy patients were given high-dose intravenous methylprednisolone. What the study reported, not specific to this receptor: Sample size was not statistically predetermined, and group allocation was not concealed from the investigators. In validation, the model predicted ophthalmopathy progression with more than 55% sensitivity and roughly 72% specificity; fewer than 15 predicted patients were CT-confirmed with GO in a median of approximately 6.2 months. In cross-validation, the 13-signature model distinguished ophthalmopathy from stable hyperthyroidism with almost 90% sensitivity and around 82% specificity, and in the test set the corresponding values were around 78% and 73%. Most of the expanded thyroid clonotypes with a frequency above 0.001 were also detected in blood, and it was suggested that the thyroid immune response may be reflected by blood repertoires.

For repertoire sequencing, the TCR beta CDR3 regions were amplified from RNA transcripts. A first-round RT-PCR used HTBI primers with the Qiagen OneStep RT-PCR kit, followed by a second-round multiplex PCR, size selection and purification. Sequencing of the libraries was carried out on an Illumina HiSeq2000 in paired-end mode with 100 bp reads. Processing in the source paper ran as follows. SOAPnuke was used to process the reads, removing any read that contained adapters or uncalled bases, had a mean Phred below 15, or lacked an exact match to the constant primer or identifier. COPE v1.2.5 was used to merge the high-quality paired reads. Clonotypes were defined as unique nucleotide sequences and were aligned to IMGT TRB V, D and J references using MiTCR v1.1. Only V-J combinations with frequency above 0.0001 were analysed, covering 99% to 99.2% of repertoires. A TCR clonal expansion and chaos score per V-J combination was defined as the ratio of F50 clonal expansion to chaos observed in the TCRdist matrix. Welch's t-statistics and random forest were used to reduce features to about 14 V-J combinations, which were fed into a naive Bayes classifier. The Morisita-Horn index was used to measure how similar the thyroid and blood repertoires were. TCRdb ran its own pipeline on the public reads, namely fastp trimming at Q25 and MiXCR clone calling, and kept in-frame beta chains. Every entry covers one CDR3 protein and lists the most common genes and DNA from its rows. The V and J calls and clone size come from TCRdb's table, not from the authors' own analysis. This sample holds roughly 700,000 distinct CDR3 sequences; around 40% were observed only once. Of the sample, approximately 46% is held by the ten largest clones.

Relative to germline, V is 0 bases shorter and J is 2 bases shorter, with 18 bases between their ends. The germline V gene encodes CDR1 SGDLS and CDR2 YYNGEE. Reading from cysteine to phenylalanine, the CDR3 counts 19 amino acids. This entry keeps only the CDR3 DNA: 57 bases, framed from base 1. Ophthalmopathy patients had moderately to severely active disease, Clinical Activity Score of at least 3, NOSPECS grade of at least 4, and disease duration under 3 months. Patients were excluded if they had other autoimmune diseases, uncontrolled infections, pregnancy or lactation. Clinical symptoms, serum thyroxine, TRAb, thyroid ultrasound and orbital computed tomography were used for diagnosis. Ficoll-Paque density gradient centrifugation was used to isolate PBMCs from about 10 ml of fresh peripheral blood. Total RNA was extracted using Trizol reagent, and RNA quality was checked on an Agilent 2100 Bioanalyzer.

The material sequenced was peripheral blood. In this chain, TRBV9 is recombined with TRBJ2-6, with TRBD1 tentatively as D gene (5 bases match). The source of this sequence is an adult man with Graves' ophthalmopathy. The CDR3 loop reads CASSVAASGVRAGANVLTF. The DNA is TGTGCCAGCAGCGTAGCTGCCTCGGGCGTCAGGGCTGGGGCCAACGTCCTGACTTTC.